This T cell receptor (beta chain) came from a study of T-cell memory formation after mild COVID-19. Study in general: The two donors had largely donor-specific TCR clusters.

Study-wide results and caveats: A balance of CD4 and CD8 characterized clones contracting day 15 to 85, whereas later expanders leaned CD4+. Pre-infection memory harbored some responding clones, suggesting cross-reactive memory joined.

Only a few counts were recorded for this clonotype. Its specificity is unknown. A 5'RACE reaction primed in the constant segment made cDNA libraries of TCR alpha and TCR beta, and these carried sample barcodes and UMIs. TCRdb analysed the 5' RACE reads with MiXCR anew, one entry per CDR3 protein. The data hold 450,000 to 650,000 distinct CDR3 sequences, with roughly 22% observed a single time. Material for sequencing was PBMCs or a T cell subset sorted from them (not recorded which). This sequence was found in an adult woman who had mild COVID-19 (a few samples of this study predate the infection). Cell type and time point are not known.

CDR3 sequence: CASSSSMGLTEAFF. The CDR3, as DNA: TGCGCCAGCAGCTCCTCCATGGGGCTCACTGAAGCTTTCTTT. The chain employs TRBV5-1 and TRBJ1-1, with a tentative D call TRBD1 (5 bases). The CDR3 contains 14 residues. The germline V gene encodes CDR1 SGHRS and CDR2 YFSETQ. Trimming shortened V by 3 bases and J by 4 bases, and 13 bases separated the two germline ends.